What follows are 8 T cell receptor beta chains derived from one specimen sequenced in a study of spatial heterogeneity in lung cancer. Antigens for these TCRs are unknown. Broader study findings: How many expanded intratumoral alpha and beta TCRs were present tracked the tumor mutation count, which was a count of nonsynonymous mutations.

Time point specified: sample taken at primary tumor resection. TCRdb passed the 5' RACE reads through MiXCR, listing each CDR3 protein once. The top ten hold about 20% of the sample, which has approximately 16,000 distinct CDR3 sequences, 6% to 7.5% seen once. The sample was lung tumor tissue, taken at surgery. All receptors come from a female donor with early-stage non-small cell lung cancer.

This clonotype has just a few counts. This beta chain was picked up by a library intended for alpha chains and is off target, so its count carries little meaning. The chain couples TRBV7-7 to TRBJ1-6; D remains ambiguous. Germline values: CDR1 SSHAT, CDR2 FNYEAQ (reference sequence). V shed 2 bases and J shed 1 base, with 0 bases lying between them. The CDR3 is 13 residues long. The CDR3 sequence: CASSLSYNSPLHF. In DNA, the CDR3 is TGTGCCAGCAGCTTATCCTATAATTCACCCCTCCACTTT.

Many counts were recorded for this clonotype. This beta chain is off target for a library built for alpha chains, so its abundance means little. The genes are TRBV3-1 and TRBJ1-2; no firm D call. Trimming pared 0 bases from V and 5 bases from J, leaving 7 bases between. Germline CDR1 is LGHDT and CDR2 is YNNKEL (reference sequence). This CDR3 region has 13 residues. CDR3 loop: CASSQERGYGYTF. As DNA, the CDR3 is TGTGCCAGCAGCCAAGAGCGAGGTTATGGCTACACCTTC. Drawing the rest from reference TRBV3-1 and TRBJ1-2, the complete variable domain is DTAVSQTPKYLVTQMGNDKSIKCEQNLGHDTMYWYKQDSKKFLKIMFSYNNKELIINETVPNRFSPKSPDKAHLNLHINSLELGDSAVYFCASSQERGYGYTFGSGTRLTVV.

This clonotype was recorded at least ten times. This beta chain is an off-target read within a library intended for alpha chains, so its frequency means little. The chain combines TRBV5-4 with TRBJ1-1; 7 nucleotides match TRBD1. V was clipped by 4 bases and J by 4 bases; unmatched bases: 10. CDR1 is SGHNT, CDR2 YYREEE, per germline (reference sequence). CDR3 length: 15 residues. The CDR3 DNA reads as TGTGCCAGCAGCCCACCCCGACAGGGTGGCACTGAAGCTTTCTTT. The encoded protein is CASSPPRQGGTEAFF.

This clonotype was seen at least ten times. Within a library made for alpha chains, this beta chain is off target, and its count is uninformative. V and J are TRBV5-1 and TRBJ2-7; a weak D match, TRBD2 (5 bases). Germline assignment: CDR1 SGHRS and CDR2 YFSETQ. Trimming left V 3 bases short and J 5 bases short, with 15 bases between. This CDR3 is 14 amino acids long. The CDR3 DNA sequence: TGCGCCAGCAGCTCCCGGGATCCAGCCGACGAGCAGTACTTC. This sequence encodes CASSSRDPADEQYF.

This clonotype was recorded a few times. A library made for alpha chains picked up this beta chain off target, so its size means little. This chain connects TRBV11-1 to TRBJ1-1; D perhaps matches TRBD1 (5 bases). The V and J ends lost 3 bases and 7 bases respectively, with 12 bases between them. Germline V gives CDR1 SGHAT, CDR2 FQDESV (reference sequence). This CDR3 is 13 amino acids long. The CDR3 DNA follows: TGTGCCAGCAGCTTGCGGCAGGGAAATGAAGCTTTCTTT. Protein sequence: CASSLRQGNEAFF.

As regards this clonotype: This beta chain is a stray sequence in a library constructed for alpha chains; its clone size is not meaningful. CDR3 loop: CASRKDRDHNQPQHF. As DNA, the CDR3 is TGTGCCAGCAGGAAGGACAGGGACCACAATCAGCCCCAGCATTTT. The chain is built from TRBV2 and TRBJ1-5; 8 bases agree with TRBD1. The CDR3 is 15 amino acids. Germline CDR1 is SNHLY and CDR2 is FYNNEI. Germline trimming cut 6 bases from V and 3 bases from J; bases unmatched to any gene: 7.

This clonotype was observed a handful of times. The library was prepared for alpha chains; this beta chain is a stray read, so its frequency means little. The chain employs TRBV7-2 and TRBJ2-5; 11 nucleotides align to TRBD2. Germline trimming cut 6 bases from V and 8 bases from J; bases unmatched to any gene: 11. The CDR3 sequence is 15 residues long. The germline V gene has CDR1 SGHTA and CDR2 FQGNSA. The CDR3 sequence is CASRTPGLAVDTQYF. In DNA, the CDR3 is TGTGCCAGCAGAACGCCGGGACTAGCGGTAGACACCCAGTACTTC.

In this sample, this clonotype turned up many times. Because this beta chain is a stray read in a library intended to capture alpha chains, its abundance should not be given much weight. The chain links TRBV20-1 to TRBJ2-3; D not certain. The V and J ends lost 3 bases and 2 bases respectively, with 15 bases between them. Germline CDR1 DFQATT, CDR2 SNEGSKA (reference sequence). This CDR3 is 15 amino acids long. CDR3 DNA sequence: TGCAGTGCTAGGTCCCCTCGTGGTCCCACAGATACGCAGTATTTT. Translated, it gives CSARSPRGPTDTQYF.